Listed here are 21 T cell receptor beta chains from one sample, sequenced in a study of OX40 agonist ivuxolimab in advanced cancers. The table came from immunoSEQ multiplex PCR; TCRdb's copy has only in-frame clones and leaves some out. In the table there are about 100,000 clones, about 84% of which are singletons. Sequences were derived from CD4+ or CD8+ T cells sorted from blood, sampled in a trial of the OX40 agonist ivuxolimab. The receptor source for this set is an adult with an advanced solid tumor such as melanoma, head and neck, liver or kidney cancer.

This clone occurred once. The chain has TRBV29-1 and TRBJ2-5; 12 nucleotides align to TRBD1. CDR1 is SQVTM, CDR2 ANQGSEA, per germline. V was clipped by 7 bases and J by 5 bases; unmatched bases: 11. The CDR3 consists of 15 residues. The CDR3 DNA is TGCAGCGGTGTGGCCGGGACAGGGGGCGGGGAGACCCAGTACTTC. It specifies CSGVAGTGGGETQYF.

This chain uses TRBV5-1 with TRBJ2-1; D unresolved. Germline values: CDR1 SGHRS, CDR2 YFSETQ. Between the trimmed V and J ends, which lost 3 bases and 7 bases, there was a span of 23 bases. CDR3 size: 17 residues. The CDR3 bases are TGCGCCAGCAGCTCCAAGGTAACAGATACGGGTCGGAATGAGCAGTTCTTC. Translating it yields CASSSKVTDTGRNEQFF.

This clone appeared a single time. The chain recombines TRBV7-9 with TRBJ2-2; the D gene could be TRBD1 or TRBD2 (6 bases each). Germline CDR1 reads SEHNR; CDR2 reads FQNEAQ (reference sequence). The CDR3 spans 15 residues. The ends were cut back, 4 bases at V and 3 bases at J, with 12 bases in the middle. CDR3 nucleotides: TGTGCCAGCAGCTCGGGGGACACCCACACCGGGGAGCTGTTTTTT. As protein: CASSSGDTHTGELFF.

This chain uses TRBV27 with TRBJ2-3; no clear D. Between the trimmed V and J ends, which lost 1 base and 3 bases, there was a span of 20 bases. Germline CDR1 MNHEY, CDR2 SMNVEV (reference sequence). This CDR3 comprises 18 residues. For the CDR3, the DNA is TGTGCCAGCAGTTTATATCCCCCCCGGCAGGCGGTGACAGATACGCAGTATTTT. It is translated as CASSLYPPRQAVTDTQYF.

The V and J genes are TRBV9 and TRBJ2-3; 8 positions agree with TRBD1. After removal of 3 bases from V and 3 bases from J, the junction contained 6 bases not matched to a gene. The CDR3 has 15 residues. The germline CDR1 and CDR2 sequences are SGDLS and YYNGEE. Written as DNA, the CDR3 is TGTGCCAGCAGCGGAGGGACAGGCATTACAGATACGCAGTATTTT. It specifies CASSGGTGITDTQYF.

This chain joins TRBV2 and TRBJ2-7; 12 bases are shared with TRBD1. The ends lost 8 bases at V and 5 bases at J; junction bases unmatched: 1. The CDR3 spans 12 residues. The germline V gene has CDR1 SNHLY and CDR2 FYNNEI. Here the CDR3 reads CASGTGGNEQYF. The CDR3 DNA reads TGTGCCAGCGGGACAGGGGGCAACGAGCAGTACTTC. Complete variable domain (other parts from reference TRBV2 and TRBJ2-7): EPEVTQTPSHQVTQMGQEVILRCVPISNHLYFYWYRQILGQKVEFLVSFYNNEISEKSEIFDDQFSVERPDGSNFTLKIRSTKLEDSAMYFCASGTGGNEQYFGPGTRLTVT.

For the CDR3, the DNA is TGTGCTAGTGGCCGGGGACCGAACACCGGGGAGCTGTTTTTT. This encodes CASGRGPNTGELFF. The rearrangement joins TRBV12-5 to TRBJ2-2; D may match TRBD1 or TRBD2 (5 bases each). The CDR3 totals 14 residues. Germline V gives CDR1 LGHNT, CDR2 FRNRAP. Trimming took 6 bases from V and 0 from J, leaving 8 bases between them.

The V and J genes are TRBV6-5 and TRBJ2-1, with D tentatively TRBD2 (5 bases). The germline V and J ends were trimmed by 4 bases and 10 bases, with 11 bases remaining between them. The length of the CDR3 is 12 residues. Germline V gene data show CDR1 as MNHEY and CDR2 as SVGAGI. CDR3 nucleotide sequence: TGTGCCAGCAGTTTCGGGGTATCCGAGCAGTTCTTC. Protein sequence: CASSFGVSEQFF.

The chain joins TRBV2 to TRBJ2-5; the D call may be TRBD1 or TRBD2 (5 bases each). This CDR3 region has 15 residues. With 7 bases removed from V and 4 bases from J, the gap between germline ends came to 19 bases. Germline V gives CDR1 SNHLY, CDR2 FYNNEI. The CDR3 DNA reads as TGTGCCAGCATCTACCGCCGGGACCGAGGAGAGACCCAGTACTTC. Protein product: CASIYRRDRGETQYF.

Points on this clone: One end of the junction varies from germline; a read error may be responsible. The chain couples TRBV27 to TRBJ2-7; D could derive from TRBD1 or TRBD2 (5 bases each). This CDR3 has 14 residues. Germline V gene data show CDR1 as MNHEY and CDR2 as SMNVEV (reference sequence). The CDR3 loop is CTSKLGWGSYEQYF. The DNA of the CDR3 is TGTACCAGCAAGCTGGGTTGGGGGTCCTACGAGCAGTACTTC.

V is TRBV7-2 and J is TRBJ2-1, with TRBD2 matching 12 bases. Germline V gene data show CDR1 as SGHTA and CDR2 as FQGNSA. V was clipped by 6 bases and J by 0 bases; unmatched bases: 6. The CDR3 is 17 residues long. CDR3 DNA: TGTGCCAGCAGTGGGACTAGCGGGCGAAGCTCCTACAATGAGCAGTTCTTC. It is translated as CASSGTSGRSSYNEQFF.

The count of this clone is one. The chain joins TRBV5-1 to TRBJ1-1, with D possibly matching TRBD1 (5 bases). CDR3 length: 15 residues. Germline V lookup: CDR1 SGHRS, CDR2 YFSETQ. Trimming stripped 4 bases from V and 1 base from J, with 14 bases between. CDR3 amino acids: CASSTEGRENTEAFF. The CDR3 bases are TGCGCCAGCAGCACTGAGGGACGGGAGAACACTGAAGCTTTCTTT. The full variable domain, rest sourced from reference TRBV5-1 and TRBJ1-1, is KAGVTQTPRYLIKTRGQQVTLSCSPISGHRSVSWYQQTPGQGLQFLFEYFSETQRNKGNFPGRFSGRQFSNSRSEMNVSTLELGDSALYLCASSTEGRENTEAFFGQGTRLTVV.

The chain links TRBV28 to TRBJ2-2; D might be TRBD2 (6 bases). Per germline, CDR1 MDHEN and CDR2 SYDVKM. The CDR3 has 14 amino acids. V lost 8 bases, J lost 5 bases, and 15 bases lay in between. The CDR3 nucleotides read TGTGCCAGCTCCTCCGGTGGGGGGACCGGGGAGCTGTTTTTT. As protein: CASSSGGGTGELFF.

The chain has TRBV19 and TRBJ2-4; D possibly corresponds to TRBD1 (5 bases). CDR1 and CDR2 from the germline V gene are LNHDA and SQIVND (reference sequence). Trimming cost V 8 bases and J 0 bases, with 11 bases left between them. This CDR3 is 14 amino acids long. The CDR3 loop is CASSPGLAKNIQYF. In DNA, the CDR3 is TGTGCCAGTTCTCCAGGGCTAGCCAAAAACATTCAGTACTTC.

The V and J genes are TRBV18 and TRBJ1-1, with D uncertain. The CDR3 is 13 residues long. Trimming stripped 6 bases from V and 6 bases from J, with 14 bases between. The germline V gene has CDR1 KGHSH and CDR2 LQKENI. The CDR3, as DNA: TGTGCCAGCTCCCTAAATACTCAGTCTGAAGCTTTCTTT. It specifies CASSLNTQSEAFF.

This clone was counted between two and nine times. The V call is TRBV18, the J call TRBJ1-2; no reliable D call. The germline V gene encodes CDR1 KGHSH and CDR2 LQKENI. V shed 2 bases and J shed 8 bases, with 18 bases lying between them. There are 15 residues in the CDR3. CDR3 coding DNA: TGTGCCAGCTCACCAGTCGCCGATTCAGCTATCGGCTACACCTTC. Residues: CASSPVADSAIGYTF.

This chain uses TRBV5-1 with TRBJ1-2; 9 bases map to TRBD1. The V gene's germline CDR1 is SGHRS and CDR2 YFSETQ. After removal of 4 bases from V and 0 bases from J, the junction contained 7 bases not matched to a gene. The CDR3 totals 16 residues. The CDR3 region is CASSPPGQGSNYGYTF. CDR3 nucleotides: TGCGCCAGCAGCCCGCCGGGACAGGGATCTAACTATGGCTACACCTTC. Variable domain in full (rest from reference TRBV5-1 and TRBJ1-2): KAGVTQTPRYLIKTRGQQVTLSCSPISGHRSVSWYQQTPGQGLQFLFEYFSETQRNKGNFPGRFSGRQFSNSRSEMNVSTLELGDSALYLCASSPPGQGSNYGYTFGSGTRLTVV.

The chain carries TRBV9 and TRBJ2-5; D may match TRBD1 or TRBD2 (6 bases each). V gave up 3 bases and J gave up 5 bases, with 14 bases separating them. There are 14 residues in the CDR3. The germline gives CDR1 SGDLS, CDR2 YYNGEE. Here the CDR3 reads CASSDGGPAETQYF. CDR3 bases: TGTGCCAGCAGCGATGGGGGGCCGGCGGAGACCCAGTACTTC.

The chain recombines TRBV9 with TRBJ1-5; D remains ambiguous. Germline CDR1 and CDR2: SGDLS and YYNGEE. This CDR3 has 15 residues. The ends were cut back, 5 bases at V and 0 bases at J, with 12 bases in the middle. CDR3 bases: TGTGCCAGCAGTTCTACAGATCATAGCAATCAGCCCCAGCATTTT. Residues: CASSSTDHSNQPQHF. The whole variable domain, remainder taken from reference TRBV9 and TRBJ1-5, is DSGVTQTPKHLITATGQRVTLRCSPRSGDLSVYWYQQSLDQGLQFLIQYYNGEERAKGNILERFSAQQFPDLHSELNLSSLELGDSALYFCASSSTDHSNQPQHFGDGTRLSIL.

This chain uses TRBV6-6 with TRBJ2-1, with TRBD2 identical over 14 bases. V lost 4 bases, J lost 6 bases, and 2 bases stayed unmatched. The CDR3 is 15 residues long. CDR1 and CDR2 (germline): MNHNY, SVGAGI (reference sequence). The CDR3 DNA sequence: TGTGCCAGCAGTTTGGGACTAGCGGGAGCCAATGAGCAGTTCTTC. This sequence encodes CASSLGLAGANEQFF.

The chain is built from TRBV18 and TRBJ1-2; 8 nucleotides line up with TRBD1. Looked up from germline, CDR1 is KGHSH and CDR2 is LQKENI. The CDR3 loop spans 16 amino acids. Losses at the gene ends were 3 bases for V and 4 bases for J; bases not matched to a gene: 10. CDR3 in amino acids: CASSPGAGGGGYGYTF. CDR3 nucleotides: TGTGCCAGCTCACCTGGTGCAGGGGGCGGAGGCTATGGCTACACCTTC.